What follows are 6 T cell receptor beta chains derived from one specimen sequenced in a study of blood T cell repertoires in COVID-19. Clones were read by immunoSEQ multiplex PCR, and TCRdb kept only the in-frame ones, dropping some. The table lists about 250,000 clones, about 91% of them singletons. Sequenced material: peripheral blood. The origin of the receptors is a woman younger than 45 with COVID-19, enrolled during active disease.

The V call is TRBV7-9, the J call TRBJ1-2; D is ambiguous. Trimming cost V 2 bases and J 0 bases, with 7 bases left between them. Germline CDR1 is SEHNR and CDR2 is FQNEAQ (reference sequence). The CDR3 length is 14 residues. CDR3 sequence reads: CASSLSQTNYGYTF. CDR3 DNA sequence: TGTGCCAGCAGCTTATCACAGACTAACTATGGCTACACCTTC.

CDR3 residues: CASIWTGGTEAFF. Written as DNA, the CDR3 is TGTGCCAGTATTTGGACAGGGGGCACTGAAGCTTTCTTT. V is TRBV19 and J is TRBJ1-1; the match to TRBD1 covers 10 bases. V trimming: 7 bases; J trimming: 4 bases; junction bases outside the gene matches: 3. Germline V CDR1 and CDR2: LNHDA, SQIVND (reference sequence). The length of the CDR3 is 13 residues.

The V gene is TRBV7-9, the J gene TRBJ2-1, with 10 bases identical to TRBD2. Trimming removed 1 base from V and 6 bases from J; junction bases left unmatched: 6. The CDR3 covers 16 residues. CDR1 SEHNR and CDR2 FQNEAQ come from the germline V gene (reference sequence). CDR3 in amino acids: CASSLVGTSEFNEQFF. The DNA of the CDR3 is TGTGCCAGCAGCTTAGTTGGGACTAGCGAATTCAATGAGCAGTTCTTC.

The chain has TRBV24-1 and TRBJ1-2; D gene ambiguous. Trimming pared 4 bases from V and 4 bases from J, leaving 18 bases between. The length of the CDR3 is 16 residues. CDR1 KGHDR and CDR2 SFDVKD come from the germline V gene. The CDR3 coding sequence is TGTGCCACCAGTGAAATGAGGGTTGATCCAGTCTATGGCTACACCTTC. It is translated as CATSEMRVDPVYGYTF.

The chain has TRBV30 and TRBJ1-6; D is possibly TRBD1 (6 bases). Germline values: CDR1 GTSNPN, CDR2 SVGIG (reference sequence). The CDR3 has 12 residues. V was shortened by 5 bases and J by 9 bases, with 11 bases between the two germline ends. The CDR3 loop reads CAWGDISSPLHF. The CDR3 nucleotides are TGTGCCTGGGGGGACATAAGTTCACCCCTCCACTTT.

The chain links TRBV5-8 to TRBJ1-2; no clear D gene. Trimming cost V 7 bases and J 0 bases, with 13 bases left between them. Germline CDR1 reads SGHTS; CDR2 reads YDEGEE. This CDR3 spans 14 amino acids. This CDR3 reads CASLTEATNYGYTF. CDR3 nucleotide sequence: TGTGCCAGCCTTACGGAGGCAACTAACTATGGCTACACCTTC.